This T cell receptor (beta chain) is drawn from a study of metastatic and nonmetastatic thyroid tumors. Study as a whole: For malignant and benign thyroid patients, tumor or nodule tissue and blood were the sources whose repertoires were compared.

TCRdb redid the clone calls on the PCR reads using MiXCR. The table includes roughly 59,000 clones, around 15% detected once. Among the patients, none had received any treatment before thyroid surgery. This clone was found many times. The CDR3 totals 14 residues. V dropped 5 bases and J dropped 3 bases, with 14 bases sitting between them. The germline V gene encodes CDR1 SQVTM and CDR2 ANQGSEA. V usage is TRBV29-1 and J usage is TRBJ1-5; tentatively, D is TRBD1 (5 bases). Sample: blood. The receptor comes from a male donor with papillary thyroid cancer or a benign thyroid nodule (not recorded which). Some clones in this sample may be carry-over from other donors' samples. The CDR3 bases are TGCAGCGTTCGGCAAGGGGATGTCAATCAGCCCCAGCATTTT. It specifies CSVRQGDVNQPQHF.